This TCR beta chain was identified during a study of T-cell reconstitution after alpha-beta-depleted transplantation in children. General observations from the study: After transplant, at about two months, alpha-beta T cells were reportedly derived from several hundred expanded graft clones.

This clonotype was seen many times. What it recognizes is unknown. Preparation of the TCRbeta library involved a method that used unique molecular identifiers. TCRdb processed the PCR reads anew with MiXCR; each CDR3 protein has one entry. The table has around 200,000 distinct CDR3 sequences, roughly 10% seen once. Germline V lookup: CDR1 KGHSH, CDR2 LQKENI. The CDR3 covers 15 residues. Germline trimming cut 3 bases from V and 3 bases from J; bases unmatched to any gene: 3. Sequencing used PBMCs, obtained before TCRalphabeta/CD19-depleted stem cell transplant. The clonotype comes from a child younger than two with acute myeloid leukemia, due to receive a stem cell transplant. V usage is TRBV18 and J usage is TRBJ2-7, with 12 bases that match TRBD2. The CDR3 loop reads CASSPTSGSFYEQYF. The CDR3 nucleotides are TGTGCCAGCTCACCGACTAGCGGGAGTTTCTACGAGCAGTACTTC.